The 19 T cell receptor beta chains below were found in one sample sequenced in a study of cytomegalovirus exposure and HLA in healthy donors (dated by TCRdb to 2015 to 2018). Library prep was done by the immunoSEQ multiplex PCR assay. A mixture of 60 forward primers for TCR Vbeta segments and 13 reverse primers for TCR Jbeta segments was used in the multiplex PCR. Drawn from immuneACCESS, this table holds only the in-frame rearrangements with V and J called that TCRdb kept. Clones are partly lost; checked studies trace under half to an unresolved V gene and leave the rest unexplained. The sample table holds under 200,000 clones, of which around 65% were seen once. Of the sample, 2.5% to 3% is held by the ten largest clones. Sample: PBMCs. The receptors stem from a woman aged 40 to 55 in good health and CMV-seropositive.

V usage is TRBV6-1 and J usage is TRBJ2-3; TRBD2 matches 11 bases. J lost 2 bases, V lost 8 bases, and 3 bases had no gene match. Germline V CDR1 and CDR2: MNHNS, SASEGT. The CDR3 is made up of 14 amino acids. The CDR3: CASSSGGNTDTQYF. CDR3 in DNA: TGTGCCAGCTCTAGCGGGGGGAACACAGATACGCAGTATTTT.

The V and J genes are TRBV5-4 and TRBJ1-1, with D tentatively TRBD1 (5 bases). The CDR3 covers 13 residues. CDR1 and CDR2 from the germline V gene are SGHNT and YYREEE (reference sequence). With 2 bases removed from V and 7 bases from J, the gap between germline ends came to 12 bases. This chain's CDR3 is CASSLQDGYEAFF. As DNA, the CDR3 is TGTGCCAGCAGCTTACAGGACGGGTATGAAGCTTTCTTT.

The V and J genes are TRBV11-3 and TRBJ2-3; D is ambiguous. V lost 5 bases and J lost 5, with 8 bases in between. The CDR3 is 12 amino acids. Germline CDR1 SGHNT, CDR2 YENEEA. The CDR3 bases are TGTGCCAGCAGCCTTTCGGGAGATACGCAGTATTTT. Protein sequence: CASSLSGDTQYF.

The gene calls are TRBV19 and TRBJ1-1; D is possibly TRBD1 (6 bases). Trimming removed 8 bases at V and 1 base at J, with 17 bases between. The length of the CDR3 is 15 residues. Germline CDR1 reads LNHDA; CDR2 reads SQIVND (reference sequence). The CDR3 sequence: CASFAGGAKNTEAFF. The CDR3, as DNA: TGTGCCAGTTTTGCCGGGGGGGCCAAGAACACTGAAGCTTTCTTT.

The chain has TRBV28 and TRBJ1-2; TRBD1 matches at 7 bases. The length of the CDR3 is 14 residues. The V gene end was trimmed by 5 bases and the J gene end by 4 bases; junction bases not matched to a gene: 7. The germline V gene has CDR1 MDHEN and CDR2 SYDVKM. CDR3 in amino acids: CASSDSGTVYGYTF. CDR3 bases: TGTGCCAGCAGTGATTCCGGGACAGTCTATGGCTACACCTTC.

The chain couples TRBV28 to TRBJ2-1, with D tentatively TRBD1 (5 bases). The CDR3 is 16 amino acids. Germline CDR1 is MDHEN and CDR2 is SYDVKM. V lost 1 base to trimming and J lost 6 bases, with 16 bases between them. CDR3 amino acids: CASSLYSAGIRNEQFF. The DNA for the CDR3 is TGTGCCAGCAGTTTATACTCGGCAGGGATCCGCAATGAGCAGTTCTTC.

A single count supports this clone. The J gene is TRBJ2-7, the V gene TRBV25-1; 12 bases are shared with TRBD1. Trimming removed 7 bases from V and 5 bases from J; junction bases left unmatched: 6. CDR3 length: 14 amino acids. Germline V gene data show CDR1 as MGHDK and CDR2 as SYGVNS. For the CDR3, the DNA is TGTGCCAGCACCCTCGGGACAGGGGGCCACGAGCAGTACTTC. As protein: CASTLGTGGHEQYF.

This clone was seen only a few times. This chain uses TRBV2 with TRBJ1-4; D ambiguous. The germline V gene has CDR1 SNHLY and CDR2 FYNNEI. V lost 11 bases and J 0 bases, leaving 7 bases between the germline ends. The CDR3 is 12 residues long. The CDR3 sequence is CALQPTNEKLFF. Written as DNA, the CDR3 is TGTGCCCTACAGCCAACTAATGAAAAACTGTTTTTT.

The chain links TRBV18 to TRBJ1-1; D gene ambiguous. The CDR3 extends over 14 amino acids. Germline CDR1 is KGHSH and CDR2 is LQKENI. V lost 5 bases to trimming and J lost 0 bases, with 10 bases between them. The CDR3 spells CASSENYMNTEAFF. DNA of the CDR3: TGTGCCAGCTCAGAGAACTACATGAACACTGAAGCTTTCTTT.

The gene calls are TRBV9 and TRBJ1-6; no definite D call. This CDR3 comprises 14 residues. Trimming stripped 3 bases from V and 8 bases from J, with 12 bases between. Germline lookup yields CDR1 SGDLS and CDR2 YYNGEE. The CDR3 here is CASSALTSDSPLHF. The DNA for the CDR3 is TGTGCCAGCAGCGCCCTGACAAGTGATTCACCCCTCCACTTT. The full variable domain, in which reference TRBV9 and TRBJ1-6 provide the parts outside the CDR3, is DSGVTQTPKHLITATGQRVTLRCSPRSGDLSVYWYQQSLDQGLQFLIQYYNGEERAKGNILERFSAQQFPDLHSELNLSSLELGDSALYFCASSALTSDSPLHFGNGTRLTVT.

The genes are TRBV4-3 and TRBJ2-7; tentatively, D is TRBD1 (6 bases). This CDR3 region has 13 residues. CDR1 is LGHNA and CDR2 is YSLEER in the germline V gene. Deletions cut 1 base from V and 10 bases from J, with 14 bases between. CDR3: CASSQVFGGHQYF. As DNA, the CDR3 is TGCGCCAGCAGCCAAGTGTTTGGGGGACACCAGTACTTC.

DNA for the CDR3: TGTGCCAGCAGCAGGGGACTAGCGGGAGTAAGCGGTGAGCAGTTCTTC. It encodes CASSRGLAGVSGEQFF. The chain has TRBV9 and TRBJ2-1; TRBD2 aligns across 14 bases. The CDR3 runs to 16 residues. Germline lookup yields CDR1 SGDLS and CDR2 YYNGEE. V lost 4 bases, J lost 9 bases, and 9 bases stayed unmatched.

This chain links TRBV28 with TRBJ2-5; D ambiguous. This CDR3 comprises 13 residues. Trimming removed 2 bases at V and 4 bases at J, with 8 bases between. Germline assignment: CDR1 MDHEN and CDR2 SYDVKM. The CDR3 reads CASSLKPPETQYF. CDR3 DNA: TGTGCCAGCAGTTTAAAGCCCCCAGAGACCCAGTACTTC.

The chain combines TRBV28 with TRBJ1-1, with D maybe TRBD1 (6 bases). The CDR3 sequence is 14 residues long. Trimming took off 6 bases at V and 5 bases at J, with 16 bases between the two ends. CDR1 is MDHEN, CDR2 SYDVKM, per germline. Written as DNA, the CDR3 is TGTGCCAGCAGCCGCGGCACAGGGTGGACTGAAGCTTTCTTT. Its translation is CASSRGTGWTEAFF.

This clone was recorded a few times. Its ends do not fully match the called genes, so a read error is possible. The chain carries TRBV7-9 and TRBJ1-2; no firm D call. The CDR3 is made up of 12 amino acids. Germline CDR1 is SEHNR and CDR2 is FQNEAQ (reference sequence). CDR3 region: CSSTPPEGGYTF. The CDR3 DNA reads TGTTCCAGCACACCCCCGGAGGGAGGCTACACCTTC.

The CDR3 region has the DNA TGTGCCAGCAGCCAGGAGGACTATGAGGCGAATGGCTACACCTTC. Amino acids: CASSQEDYEANGYTF. V usage is TRBV4-2 and J usage is TRBJ1-2; D ambiguous. Trimming removed 3 bases at V and 6 bases at J, with 17 bases between. This CDR3 contains 15 residues. Germline-derived CDR1 and CDR2 are LGHNA and YNFKEQ.

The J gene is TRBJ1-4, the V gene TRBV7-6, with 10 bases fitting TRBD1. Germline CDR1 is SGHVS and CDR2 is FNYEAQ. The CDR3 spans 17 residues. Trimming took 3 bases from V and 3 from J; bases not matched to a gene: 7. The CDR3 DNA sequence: TGTGCCAGCAGCTTCGCGGGACAGGGGCTACCTAATGAAAAACTGTTTTTT. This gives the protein CASSFAGQGLPNEKLFF.

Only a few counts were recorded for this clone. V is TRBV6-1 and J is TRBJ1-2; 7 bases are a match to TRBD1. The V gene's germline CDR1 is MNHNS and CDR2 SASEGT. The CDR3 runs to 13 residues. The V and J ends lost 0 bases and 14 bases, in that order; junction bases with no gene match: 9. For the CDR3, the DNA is TGTGCCAGCAGTGAAGCAGGGGCAGGGGGGACTACCTTC. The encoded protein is CASSEAGAGGTTF.

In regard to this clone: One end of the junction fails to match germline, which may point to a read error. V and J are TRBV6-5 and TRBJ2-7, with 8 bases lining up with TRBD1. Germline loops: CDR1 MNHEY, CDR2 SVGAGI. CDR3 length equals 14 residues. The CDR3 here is CASSYLQGGYEQYF. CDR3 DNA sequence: TGTGCCAGCAGCTACTTACAGGGGGGCTACGAGCAGTACTTC.